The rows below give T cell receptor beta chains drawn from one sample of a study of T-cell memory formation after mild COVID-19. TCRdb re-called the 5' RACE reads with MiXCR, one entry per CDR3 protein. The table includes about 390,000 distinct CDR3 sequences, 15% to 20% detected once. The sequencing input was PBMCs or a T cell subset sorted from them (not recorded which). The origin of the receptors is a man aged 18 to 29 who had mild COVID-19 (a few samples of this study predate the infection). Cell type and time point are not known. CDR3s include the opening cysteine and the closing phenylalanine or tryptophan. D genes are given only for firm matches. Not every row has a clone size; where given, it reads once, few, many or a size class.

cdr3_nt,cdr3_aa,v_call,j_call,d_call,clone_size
TGTGCCAGCGGGGTGACTCCCCAAGAGACCCAGTACTTC,CASGVTPQETQYF,TRBV12-3/TRBV12-4,TRBJ2-5,.,few
TGTGCCAGCAGTCCGACTAGCGGGGAGTACAATGAGCAGTTCTTC,CASSPTSGEYNEQFF,TRBV6-4,TRBJ2-1,TRBD2,many
TGCAGTGCTAGAAGCAGCGCCGATTCACCCCTCCACTTT,CSARSSADSPLHF,TRBV20-1,TRBJ1-6,.,few
TGTGCCAGCAGCGAGTTTAGGGACAGGGTCCCCCTCCACTTT,CASSEFRDRVPLHF,TRBV7-8,TRBJ1-6,TRBD1,few
TGTGCCAGCAGCCAACTAGCGGGGGGCTCCGGGGAGCTGTTTTTT,CASSQLAGGSGELFF,TRBV3-1,TRBJ2-2,TRBD2,few
TGCGCCAGCAGTCGTGTACCCCGGGAAGAGACCCAGTACTTC,CASSRVPREETQYF,TRBV10-2,TRBJ2-5,.,.
TGTGCCAGCAGCCAGACAGGGGCAGGGGTGAACACTGAAGCTTTCTTT,CASSQTGAGVNTEAFF,TRBV7-2,TRBJ1-1,TRBD1,.
TGTGCCAGCAGCCGGGACAGCTACTACGAGCAGTACTTC,CASSRDSYYEQYF,TRBV7-2,TRBJ2-7,TRBD1,many
TGCAGCGTTGAAAACAGACAGGGGCATCCAGCCAAAAACATTCAGTACTTC,CSVENRQGHPAKNIQYF,TRBV29-1,TRBJ2-4,TRBD1,.
TGCGCCAGCAGCCAAGATCGGGGGCTTCCCACTGAAGCTTTCTTT,CASSQDRGLPTEAFF,TRBV4-3,TRBJ1-1,.,few
TGTGCCAGCAGGATCTTTGGTCAAGAGACCCAGTACTTC,CASRIFGQETQYF,TRBV5-4,TRBJ2-5,.,few
TGTGCCAGCAGCTTAGATCTAGGGTATGGCTACACCTTC,CASSLDLGYGYTF,TRBV11-2,TRBJ1-2,.,once
TGCAGCGTTGTTTTCCCGGCCAGGGGTGGGGAGACCCAGTACTTC,CSVVFPARGGETQYF,TRBV29-1,TRBJ2-5,.,many
TGTGCCAGCAGCCAAGATGGGGGACAGGGGTGGAATGAGCAGTTCTTC,CASSQDGGQGWNEQFF,TRBV3-1,TRBJ2-1,TRBD1,.
TGTGCCAGCAGCTCCCAATCCTACAATGAGCAGTTCTTC,CASSSQSYNEQFF,TRBV9,TRBJ2-1,.,.
TGCGCCAGCAGCCAAGAGGGCTCCGCAGCGGTAGAGACCCAGTACTTC,CASSQEGSAAVETQYF,TRBV4-1,TRBJ2-5,.,few
TGTGCCAGCAGCTCCCGGAGGGGCTTAATCACCGGGGAGCTGTTTTTT,CASSSRRGLITGELFF,TRBV7-2,TRBJ2-2,.,.
TGTGCCAGCAGTGTACCCTACGAGCAGTACTTC,CASSVPYEQYF,TRBV6-2/TRBV6-3,TRBJ2-7,.,many
TGTGCCAGCACCCCCCCCAGGGGGGACTATCAGGAGCAGTTCTTC,CASTPPRGDYQEQFF,TRBV28,TRBJ2-1,.,.
TGTGCCAGCAGCCTTCTCGGGACAGGCCACGTCACCGGGGAGCTGTTTTTT,CASSLLGTGHVTGELFF,TRBV6-2/TRBV6-3,TRBJ2-2,TRBD1,.
TGTGCCAGCAGCCGCAGGACCGGGCCCCAGCATTTT,CASSRRTGPQHF,TRBV7-3,TRBJ1-5,.,.
TGTGCCAGCAGCCCCGCCCCCCGCAATGAGCAGTTCTTC,CASSPAPRNEQFF,TRBV7-3,TRBJ2-1,.,.
TGCGCCAGCAGCCAGAAAATCCGCAGGGAAGTTGACTATGGCTACACCTTC,CASSQKIRREVDYGYTF,TRBV4-3,TRBJ1-2,.,few
TGTGCCAGCAGCACGAGGGAACTAGCGGGGCGACTGGGGACCCAGTACTTC,CASSTRELAGRLGTQYF,TRBV7-2,TRBJ2-5,TRBD2,.
TGTGCCAGCAGTTGGACAGGGGTCAATGAGCAGTTCTTC,CASSWTGVNEQFF,TRBV7-6,TRBJ2-1,TRBD1,many
TGCAGTGCTAGCATCCCGGGGGGAGTTGGGGAGCAGTACTTC,CSASIPGGVGEQYF,TRBV20-1,TRBJ2-7,TRBD2,few
TGTGCCAGCAGCTTATCCGGCCAATCTGGGGCCAACGTCCTGACTTTC,CASSLSGQSGANVLTF,TRBV7-3,TRBJ2-6,.,.
TGTGCCAGCAGTTCTACTAGCGGGGCTACCCAAGAGACCCAGTACTTC,CASSSTSGATQETQYF,TRBV7-9,TRBJ2-5,TRBD2,.
TGTGCCAGCTCACCCGGCGGACGGGGCACCGGGGAGCTGTTTTTT,CASSPGGRGTGELFF,TRBV18,TRBJ2-2,.,few
TGTGCCAGCAGCGTAGTCGCGACAAATAATTCACCCCTCCACTTT,CASSVVATNNSPLHF,TRBV9,TRBJ1-6,.,.